These 22 T cell receptor beta chains originate from one sample sequenced in a study of blood T cell repertoires in COVID-19. Method: immunoSEQ multiplex PCR; TCRdb's copy keeps in-frame clones and lacks some. The sample lists more than 40,000 clones, roughly 85% occurring once. Sequencing used peripheral blood. These receptors came from a human donor in a cohort sampled during active COVID-19. The donor label of this sample is uncertain.

V is TRBV7-9 and J is TRBJ2-7; 7 bases are a match to TRBD1. The CDR3 spans 15 residues. Germline CDR1 and CDR2: SEHNR and FQNEAQ (reference sequence). Losses at the gene ends were 2 bases for V and 0 bases for J; bases not matched to a gene: 4. As DNA, the CDR3 is TGTGCCAGCAGCTTATATGCAGGGGGCTCCTACGAGCAGTACTTC. Encoded protein: CASSLYAGGSYEQYF.

This chain links TRBV20-1 with TRBJ2-3; D might be TRBD2 (6 bases). V gave up 5 bases and J gave up 8 bases, with 11 bases separating them. Germline V gives CDR1 DFQATT, CDR2 SNEGSKA (reference sequence). CDR3 size: 11 residues. The CDR3 protein is CSAGLGGTQYF. The CDR3 DNA follows: TGCAGTGCTGGCCTCGGGGGTACGCAGTATTTT.

The chain combines TRBV3-1 (or the pseudogene TRBV3-2) with TRBJ1-4, with 7 bases that match TRBD1. V lost 6 bases to trimming and J lost 1 base; unmatched junction nucleotides: 5. The CDR3 is 15 residues long. Per germline, CDR1 LGHDT and CDR2 YNNKEL (reference sequence). The CDR3 protein is CASSYYRGTNEKLFF. DNA for the CDR3: TGTGCCAGCAGTTATTACAGGGGAACTAATGAAAAACTGTTTTTT.

The chain links TRBV29-1 to TRBJ1-2, with 10 bases identical to TRBD1. Trimming cost V 6 bases and J 6 bases; bases outside gene matches: 7. Germline loops: CDR1 SQVTM, CDR2 ANQGSEA. The CDR3 runs 13 residues. CDR3 residues: CSVGDRGPNGYTF. DNA for the CDR3: TGCAGCGTGGGGGACAGGGGTCCCAATGGCTACACCTTC.

V is TRBV5-1 and J is TRBJ1-2; 8 bases agree with TRBD1. The V and J ends lost 0 bases and 6 bases, in that order; junction bases with no gene match: 4. CDR3 size: 14 residues. The V gene's germline CDR1 is SGHRS and CDR2 YFSETQ. The CDR3 loop is CASSLGGQGNGYTF. In nucleotides, the CDR3 is TGCGCCAGCAGCTTGGGAGGACAGGGTAATGGCTACACCTTC.

V gene TRBV7-9 combines with J gene TRBJ2-3, with 11 bases matching TRBD2. CDR1 and CDR2 from the germline V gene are SEHNR and FQNEAQ (reference sequence). Trimming cost V 5 bases and J 2 bases; bases outside gene matches: 6. CDR3 length: 16 residues. The CDR3 region has the DNA TGTGCCAGCAGCGGGGGACTAGCGGACTACACAGATACGCAGTATTTT. Protein: CASSGGLADYTDTQYF.

The chain is built from TRBV5-1 and TRBJ1-4, with a tentative D call TRBD1 (5 bases). V was pared by 5 bases and J by 0 bases, with 8 bases between. Germline lookup yields CDR1 SGHRS and CDR2 YFSETQ. There are 14 residues in the CDR3. The CDR3 sequence is CASRETATNEKLFF. CDR3 in DNA: TGCGCCAGCAGAGAGACAGCAACTAATGAAAAACTGTTTTTT.

V usage is TRBV9 and J usage is TRBJ2-2; tentatively, D is TRBD2 (5 bases). V lost 1 base, J lost 6 bases, and 10 bases lay in between. From germline, CDR1 is SGDLS and CDR2 YYNGEE. The CDR3 runs to 14 residues. CDR3 coding DNA: TGTGCCAGCAGCGTAAAAATGAGGGCCGGGGAGCTGTTTTTT. Protein: CASSVKMRAGELFF.

The rearrangement joins TRBV15 to TRBJ2-1; the match to TRBD2 covers 12 bases. Germline CDR1 and CDR2: LNHNV and YYDKDF (reference sequence). The CDR3 loop spans 17 amino acids. V gave up 1 base and J gave up 2 bases; unmatched junction bases: 3. DNA of the CDR3: TGTGCCACCAGCAGAGCCCGGACTAGCGGGGCCTACAATGAGCAGTTCTTC. Amino acids: CATSRARTSGAYNEQFF. The full variable domain, in which reference TRBV15 and TRBJ2-1 provide the parts outside the CDR3, is DAMVIQNPRYQVTQFGKPVTLSCSQTLNHNVMYWYQQKSSQAPKLLFHYYDKDFNNEADTPDNFQSRRPNTSFCFLDIRSPGLGDTAMYLCATSRARTSGAYNEQFFGPGTRLTVL.

V is TRBV12-3 or TRBV12-4 and J is TRBJ1-2; D is perhaps TRBD1 (6 bases). V lost 9 bases and J lost 10, with 21 bases in between. The CDR3 has 13 amino acids. CDR3 sequence reads: CASIFQGQGTYTF. The CDR3 bases are TGTGCCAGTATCTTTCAAGGTCAGGGGACCTACACCTTC.

The rearrangement uses TRBV4-1 and TRBJ1-3; D is uncertain. The ends were cut back, 0 bases at V and 2 bases at J, with 14 bases in the middle. The CDR3 has 17 amino acids. Looked up from germline, CDR1 is MGHRA and CDR2 is YSYEKL. DNA for the CDR3: TGCGCCAGCAGCCAAGAACTCCCCCTTTCGACTGGAAACACCATATATTTT. Translating gives CASSQELPLSTGNTIYF.

The chain joins TRBV7-9 to TRBJ2-1, with 12 bases fitting TRBD2. CDR1 and CDR2 from the germline V gene are SEHNR and FQNEAQ (reference sequence). The CDR3 contains 16 residues. V gave up 2 bases and J gave up 8 bases; unmatched junction bases: 7. DNA of the CDR3: TGTGCCAGCAGCTTAAGTAAGCTAGCGGGAGGGGATGAGCAGTTCTTC. It translates to CASSLSKLAGGDEQFF.

V is TRBV6-2 or TRBV6-3 and J is TRBJ2-3; no definite D call. There are 15 residues in the CDR3. Germline CDR1 MNHEY, CDR2 SVGEGT. V lost 6 bases and J lost 2, with 15 bases in between. The CDR3: CASSPSELFTDTQYF. The CDR3 coding sequence is TGTGCCAGCAGCCCCTCGGAGCTCTTCACAGATACGCAGTATTTT.

The gene calls are TRBV5-1 and TRBJ2-3; 8 bases are a match to TRBD2. This CDR3 region has 15 residues. V dropped 1 base and J dropped 0; count of bases not matched to a gene: 1. Germline V gene data show CDR1 as SGHRS and CDR2 as YFSETQ. As DNA, the CDR3 is TGCGCCAGCAGCTTGTCGGGGGGGAGCACAGATACGCAGTATTTT. Protein: CASSLSGGSTDTQYF.

The J gene is TRBJ2-3, the V gene TRBV30; 11 bases match TRBD2. V lost 2 bases, J lost 3 bases, and 4 bases stayed unmatched. Germline CDR1 reads GTSNPN; CDR2 reads SVGIG (reference sequence). The CDR3 has 15 residues. DNA of the CDR3: TGTGCCTGGAGTTCCCTAGCGGGGGGTACAGATACGCAGTATTTT. This codes for CAWSSLAGGTDTQYF.

In this sample, this clone turned up once. The chain links TRBV28 to TRBJ2-7, with TRBD1 matching over 7 bases. The length of the CDR3 is 12 residues. Germline V CDR1 and CDR2: MDHEN, SYDVKM. J lost 12 bases, V lost 4 bases, and 9 bases had no gene match. The CDR3 reads CASSSGGFRGYF. In nucleotides, the CDR3 is TGTGCCAGCAGTTCAGGGGGTTTCAGGGGGTACTTC.

The chain joins TRBV30 to TRBJ2-2; TRBD1 aligns across 8 bases. Unmatched junction bases numbered 4, after V lost 0 bases and J lost 4 bases. CDR3 length: 15 residues. Per the germline V gene, CDR1 is GTSNPN and CDR2 is SVGIG (reference sequence). CDR3: CAWSVRTGFTGELFF. The CDR3 DNA sequence: TGTGCCTGGAGTGTACGGACAGGGTTCACCGGGGAGCTGTTTTTT.

The J gene is TRBJ1-2, the V gene TRBV9, with D hard to call. The V end was cut by 4 bases, the J end by 8 bases, with 12 bases between. The CDR3 contains 12 residues. Germline V gene data show CDR1 as SGDLS and CDR2 as YYNGEE. The CDR3 is CASSPVWAGYTF. The CDR3 DNA is TGTGCCAGCAGCCCGGTCTGGGCCGGCTACACCTTC.

The chain has TRBV24-1 and TRBJ2-1; 7 bases are a match to TRBD1. Germline V gene data show CDR1 as KGHDR and CDR2 as SFDVKD. With 7 bases clipped from V and 6 bases from J, the junction kept 8 bases outside the gene matches. The CDR3 sequence is 14 residues long. CDR3 in amino acids: CATRDRSGPNEQFF. The CDR3 DNA reads as TGTGCCACCAGGGACAGGAGTGGACCCAATGAGCAGTTCTTC.

The genes are TRBV24-1 and TRBJ1-2; TRBD1 matches 8 bases. CDR3 length equals 13 residues. The trim removed 6 bases at V and 4 bases at J, leaving 3 bases unmatched. Germline V lookup: CDR1 KGHDR, CDR2 SFDVKD. DNA of the CDR3: TGTGCCACCAGTCAGGGGGCGGGCTATGGCTACACCTTC. Amino acid sequence: CATSQGAGYGYTF.

The rearrangement uses TRBV6-5 and TRBJ2-1, with 11 nucleotides matching TRBD1. Germline V lookup: CDR1 MNHEY, CDR2 SVGAGI. Trimming took 4 bases from V and 3 from J; bases not matched to a gene: 2. The CDR3 runs to 15 residues. CDR3 sequence reads: CASSLGQGVYNEQFF. The CDR3 DNA is TGTGCCAGCAGTTTGGGACAGGGGGTCTACAATGAGCAGTTCTTC.

V usage is TRBV7-3 and J usage is TRBJ2-5; 12 nucleotides match TRBD2. Trimming at V came to 4 bases and at J to 3 bases, leaving 12 bases not matched to a gene. CDR3 length: 18 amino acids. Looked up from germline, CDR1 is SGHTA and CDR2 is FQGTGA. CDR3 DNA: TGTGCCAGCAGCTCCGCTAGCGGGGGGGCCGTTGGAAAAGAGACCCAGTACTTC. Amino acid sequence: CASSSASGGAVGKETQYF.